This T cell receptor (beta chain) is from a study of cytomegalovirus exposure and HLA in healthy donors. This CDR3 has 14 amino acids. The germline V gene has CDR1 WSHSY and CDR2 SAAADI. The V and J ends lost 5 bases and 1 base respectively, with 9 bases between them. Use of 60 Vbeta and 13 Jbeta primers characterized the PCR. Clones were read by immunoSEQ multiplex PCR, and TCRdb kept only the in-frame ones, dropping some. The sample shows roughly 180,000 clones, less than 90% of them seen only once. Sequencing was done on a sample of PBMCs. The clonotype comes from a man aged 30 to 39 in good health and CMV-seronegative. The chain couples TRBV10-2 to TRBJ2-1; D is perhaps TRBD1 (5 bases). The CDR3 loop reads CASSWTPSYNEQFF. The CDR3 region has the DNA TGCGCCAGCAGTTGGACACCTTCCTACAATGAGCAGTTCTTC.